This T cell receptor beta chain comes out of a study of blood T cell repertoires in COVID-19. Per germline, CDR1 SNHLY and CDR2 FYNNEI. The V end was cut by 6 bases, the J end by 5 bases, with 10 bases between. CDR3 length equals 12 residues. The study drew participants aged about 18 to 89 years from approximately 23 US areas. Libraries were prepared by immunoSEQ multiplex PCR; TCRdb keeps only in-frame clonotypes and omits some of them. The sample gives 250,000 to 300,000 clones, about nine tenths of which show up once; 2% to 2.5% is in the top ten. The source is a woman aged 40 to 50 with acute COVID-19. The gene calls are TRBV2 and TRBJ2-5, with unresolved D. The sequencing sample was made of PBMCs or T cells enriched from blood (not recorded which). CDR3: CASRLAGETQYF. CDR3 in DNA: TGTGCCAGCAGATTAGCCGGGGAGACCCAGTACTTC.